The entry below describes one T cell receptor (beta chain). What it binds is unknown. The sample belongs to a study of cytomegalovirus exposure and HLA in healthy donors. General study points: Because they were indistinguishable, some V segments, including TRBV6-2 and TRBV6-3, were excluded. Accurate prediction of HLA-A and HLA-B alleles (for most subjects) was reportedly achieved from TCR beta sequences.

Per the germline V gene, CDR1 is MGHRA and CDR2 is YSYEKL. The CDR3 is 21 residues long. Trimming removed 2 bases from V and 1 base from J; junction bases left unmatched: 19. The PCR had 60 Vbeta and 13 Jbeta primers. The method was immunoSEQ multiplex PCR; TCRdb's version includes in-frame clones alone and lacks a portion of them. The data hold about 180,000 clones, with approximately 84% observed a single time. Sequenced: PBMCs. This receptor was taken from a man aged 30 to 45 in good health and CMV-seronegative. The V call is TRBV4-1, the J call TRBJ2-5, with 10 bases fitting TRBD2. This CDR3 is CASSQIPTAFGTSAFQETQYF. In nucleotides, the CDR3 is TGCGCCAGCAGCCAAATCCCCACAGCATTTGGGACTAGCGCCTTCCAAGAGACCCAGTACTTC.